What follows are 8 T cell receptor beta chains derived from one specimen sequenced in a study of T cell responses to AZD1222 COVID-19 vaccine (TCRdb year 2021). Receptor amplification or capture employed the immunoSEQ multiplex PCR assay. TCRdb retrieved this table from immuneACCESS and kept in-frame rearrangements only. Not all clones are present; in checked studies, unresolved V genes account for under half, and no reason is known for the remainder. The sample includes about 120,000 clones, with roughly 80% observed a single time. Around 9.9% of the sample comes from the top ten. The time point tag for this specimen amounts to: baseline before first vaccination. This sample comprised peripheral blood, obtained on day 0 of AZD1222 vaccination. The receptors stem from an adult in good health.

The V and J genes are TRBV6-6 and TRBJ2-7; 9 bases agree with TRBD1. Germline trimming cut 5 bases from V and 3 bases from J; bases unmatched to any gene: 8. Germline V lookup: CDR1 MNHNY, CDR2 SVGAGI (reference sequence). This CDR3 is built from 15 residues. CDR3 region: CASSDRTGVVYEQYF. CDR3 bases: TGTGCCAGCAGTGACCGGACAGGGGTGGTCTACGAGCAGTACTTC.

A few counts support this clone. CDR3 nucleotides: TGTGCCAGCAGCTTGGAGGGACAGACCTACGAGCAGTACTTC. Translated, it gives CASSLEGQTYEQYF. The chain employs TRBV5-4 and TRBJ2-7; 7 nucleotides line up with TRBD1. The J segment lost 2 bases and the V segment lost 0 bases, leaving 2 bases of the junction unmatched. Germline V gene sequence: CDR1 SGHNT, CDR2 YYREEE (reference sequence). The CDR3 runs 14 residues.

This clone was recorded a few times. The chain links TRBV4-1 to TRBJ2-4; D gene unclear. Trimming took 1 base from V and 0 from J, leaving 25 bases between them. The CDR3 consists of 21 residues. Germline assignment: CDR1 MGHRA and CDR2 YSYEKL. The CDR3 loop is CASSQGGLTSERILAKNIQYF. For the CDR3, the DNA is TGCGCCAGCAGCCAAGGAGGTCTGACCTCCGAAAGAATTCTAGCCAAAAACATTCAGTACTTC.

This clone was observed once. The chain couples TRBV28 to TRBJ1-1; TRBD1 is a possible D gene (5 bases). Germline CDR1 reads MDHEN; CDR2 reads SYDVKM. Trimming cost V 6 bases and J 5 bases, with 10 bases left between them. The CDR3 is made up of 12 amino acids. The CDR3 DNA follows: TGTGCCAGCAGGCTAAGGACAACTGAAGCTTTCTTT. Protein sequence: CASRLRTTEAFF.

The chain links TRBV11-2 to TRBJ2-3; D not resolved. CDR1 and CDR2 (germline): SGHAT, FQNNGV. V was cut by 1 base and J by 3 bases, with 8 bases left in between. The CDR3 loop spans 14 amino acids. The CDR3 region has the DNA TGTGCCAGCAGCTTAGGCTTTCGGACAGATACGCAGTATTTT. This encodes CASSLGFRTDTQYF.

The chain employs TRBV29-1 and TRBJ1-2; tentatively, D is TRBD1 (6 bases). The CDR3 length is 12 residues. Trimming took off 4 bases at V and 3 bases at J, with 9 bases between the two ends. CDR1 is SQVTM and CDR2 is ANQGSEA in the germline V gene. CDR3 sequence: CSVVGGHYGYTF. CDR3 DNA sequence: TGCAGCGTTGTAGGGGGACACTATGGCTACACCTTC.

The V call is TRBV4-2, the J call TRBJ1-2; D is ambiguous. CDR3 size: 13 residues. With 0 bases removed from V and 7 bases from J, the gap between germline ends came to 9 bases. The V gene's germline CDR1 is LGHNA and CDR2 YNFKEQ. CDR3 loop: CASSQDLWGGYTF. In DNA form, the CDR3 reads TGTGCCAGCAGCCAAGATTTATGGGGTGGCTACACCTTC.

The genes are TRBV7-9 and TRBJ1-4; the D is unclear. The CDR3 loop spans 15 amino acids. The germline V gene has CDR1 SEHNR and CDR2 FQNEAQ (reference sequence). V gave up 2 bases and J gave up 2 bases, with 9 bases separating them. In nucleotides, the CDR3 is TGTGCCAGCAGCTTATATGGACGGACTAATGAAAAACTGTTTTTT. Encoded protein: CASSLYGRTNEKLFF.